Listed here are 20 T cell receptor beta chains from one sample, sequenced in a study of human T cells and chemical hapten exposure. The sample's time point: pre-sensitization, week 0. The treatment here: therapeutic diphenylcyclopropenone sensitization with weekly scalp DPC. From the RACE reads, TCRdb called clonotypes with MiXCR, one entry per CDR3 protein. The sample shows about 270,000 distinct CDR3 sequences, 7.5% to 8% of them seen only once. The sample in question was whole blood, obtained in connection with sensitization to the hapten diphenylcyclopropenone (DPC). These receptors all come from a man younger than 35 with alopecia areata. Some clones in this sample may be carry-over from other donors' samples.

This chain uses TRBV14 with TRBJ2-4; D is unresolved. Trimming took off 4 bases at V and 7 bases at J, with 14 bases between the two ends. CDR1 SGHDN and CDR2 FVKESK come from the germline V gene. The CDR3 length is 14 residues. CDR3 sequence reads: CASSPDVVVNIQYF. The CDR3 DNA is TGTGCCAGCAGCCCCGACGTAGTTGTGAACATTCAGTACTTC.

The gene calls are TRBV21-1 and TRBJ2-1; the table's D call of TRBD2 was not tested on the DNA. TRBV21-1 is annotated as a pseudogene. This CDR3 has 15 amino acids. In DNA form, the CDR3 reads TGTGCCAGGGATATAGCGGGGGACTACTACAATGAGCAGTTCTTC. This gives the protein CARDIAGDYYNEQFF.

This clonotype has more than one count but fewer than ten. V and J are TRBV20-1 and TRBJ2-4, with TRBD1 matching 10 bases. After removal of 5 bases from V and 0 bases from J, the junction contained 4 bases not matched to a gene. The CDR3 sequence is 15 residues long. Germline V gene data show CDR1 as DFQATT and CDR2 as SNEGSKA (reference sequence). DNA of the CDR3: TGCAGTGCTGGACAGGGGGGTTTAGCCAAAAACATTCAGTACTTC. It specifies CSAGQGGLAKNIQYF.

There are many counts of this clonotype. The rearrangement joins TRBV4-3 to TRBJ2-3, with D hard to call. The germline V gene has CDR1 LGHNA and CDR2 YSLEER. This CDR3 region has 15 residues. Trimming removed 0 bases at V and 0 bases at J, with 7 bases between. The CDR3 DNA reads TGCGCCAGCAGCCAAGAACAGACTAGCACAGATACGCAGTATTTT. This translates into CASSQEQTSTDTQYF.

This clonotype appeared a few times. This chain uses TRBV4-2 with TRBJ2-3; the D is unclear. CDR3 length: 18 residues. Between the trimmed V and J ends, which lost 1 base and 2 bases, there was a span of 19 bases. The germline V gene encodes CDR1 LGHNA and CDR2 YNFKEQ. CDR3 residues: CASSQAASGTSFTDTQYF. For the CDR3, the DNA is TGTGCCAGCAGCCAAGCGGCTTCTGGCACTTCCTTCACAGATACGCAGTATTTT.

This clonotype was counted only a few times. The chain joins TRBV5-1 to TRBJ1-1; D not certain. V lost 0 bases and J 2 bases, leaving 11 bases between the germline ends. The CDR3 totals 15 residues. CDR1 is SGHRS, CDR2 YFSETQ, per germline. For the CDR3, the DNA is TGCGCCAGCAGCTTGGGGGGTACAAGTAACACTGAAGCTTTCTTT. Protein sequence: CASSLGGTSNTEAFF. Variable domain in full (rest from reference TRBV5-1 and TRBJ1-1): KAGVTQTPRYLIKTRGQQVTLSCSPISGHRSVSWYQQTPGQGLQFLFEYFSETQRNKGNFPGRFSGRQFSNSRSEMNVSTLELGDSALYLCASSLGGTSNTEAFFGQGTRLTVV.

This clonotype was counted between two and nine times. The J gene is TRBJ2-3, the V gene TRBV10-3, with unresolved D. Trimming removed 0 bases at V and 2 bases at J, with 12 bases between. Germline lookup yields CDR1 ENHRY and CDR2 SYGVKD. The CDR3 sequence is 16 residues long. CDR3 loop: CAISESTRQDTDTQYF. The CDR3 nucleotides read TGTGCCATCAGTGAGTCGACGCGGCAGGACACAGATACGCAGTATTTT.

This sequence joins TRBV6-4 and TRBJ2-3; D gene unclear. The CDR3 runs 14 residues. CDR1 and CDR2 (germline): MRHNA, SNTAGT. V lost 0 bases and J 4 bases, leaving 8 bases between the germline ends. DNA of the CDR3: TGTGCCAGCAGTGACTCGAGAGCTTCAGATACGCAGTATTTT. Translating gives CASSDSRASDTQYF.

The CDR3 sequence: CASSPTGGASYNEQFF. The CDR3 nucleotides read TGTGCCAGCAGCCCGACAGGGGGCGCCTCCTACAATGAGCAGTTCTTC. The chain links TRBV7-3 to TRBJ2-1, with 10 bases aligning to TRBD1. The CDR3 has 16 residues. CDR1 SGHTA and CDR2 FQGTGA come from the germline V gene. The junction had 4 bases not matched to a gene; V was cut back by 5 bases and J by 0 bases.

This clonotype was counted between two and nine times. The chain recombines TRBV5-1 with TRBJ2-7; 8 nucleotides agree with TRBD1. CDR3 length: 14 residues. V was clipped by 3 bases and J by 3 bases; unmatched bases: 5. Per germline, CDR1 SGHRS and CDR2 YFSETQ. CDR3 sequence reads: CASSSRDRRYEQYF. In DNA form, the CDR3 reads TGCGCCAGCAGCTCCCGGGACAGGCGCTACGAGCAGTACTTC.

This clonotype appeared many times. The chain has TRBV2 and TRBJ1-2, with D uncertain. CDR1 and CDR2 (germline): SNHLY, FYNNEI. Trimming took 3 bases from V and 4 from J, leaving 9 bases between them. The CDR3 consists of 13 residues. The CDR3 coding sequence is TGTGCCAGCAGTGAGCGGCGGTCCTATGGCTACACCTTC. Translating gives CASSERRSYGYTF.

The chain carries TRBV4-3 and TRBJ2-6, with D possibly matching TRBD1 (6 bases). This CDR3 region has 17 residues. The V gene lost 0 bases and the J gene lost 0 bases, with 9 bases spanning the gap. CDR1 and CDR2 (germline): LGHNA, YSLEER. CDR3 sequence: CASSQEGASSGANVLTF. The CDR3 DNA follows: TGCGCCAGCAGCCAAGAGGGGGCCAGCTCTGGGGCCAACGTCCTGACTTTC.

There are many counts of this clonotype. This chain uses TRBV7-9 with TRBJ2-3; TRBD1 matches at 7 bases. V lost 5 bases and J lost 0; bases outside the gene matches: 5. The CDR3 sequence is 15 residues long. Germline CDR1 is SEHNR and CDR2 is FQNEAQ (reference sequence). CDR3 loop: CASSLRGQSTDTQYF. In nucleotides, the CDR3 is TGTGCCAGCAGCCTTAGGGGGCAAAGCACAGATACGCAGTATTTT. Full variable domain (rest looked up from reference TRBV7-9 and TRBJ2-3): DTGVSQNPRHKITKRGQNVTFRCDPISEHNRLYWYRQTLGQGPEFLTYFQNEAQLEKSRLLSDRFSAERPKGSFSTLEIQRTEQGDSAMYLCASSLRGQSTDTQYFGPGTRLTVL.

The rearrangement links TRBV9 to TRBJ1-1; D unclear. CDR1 is SGDLS and CDR2 is YYNGEE in the germline V gene. The CDR3 has 14 residues. V lost 3 bases and J lost 1, with 10 bases in between. CDR3 protein: CASSADLQNTEAFF. In DNA, the CDR3 is TGTGCCAGCAGCGCGGACCTCCAGAACACTGAAGCTTTCTTT.

The chain employs TRBV6-2 or TRBV6-3 and TRBJ2-3; D is possibly TRBD1 (6 bases). Germline V CDR1 and CDR2: MNHEY, SVGEGT. The CDR3 has 14 residues. Trimming cost V 8 bases and J 0 bases, with 12 bases left between them. CDR3 nucleotide sequence: TGTGCCAGCCGGACAGATCTAAGCACAGATACGCAGTATTTT. Amino acids: CASRTDLSTDTQYF.

This clonotype was seen a few times. The chain is built from TRBV7-2 and TRBJ1-4, with D possibly matching TRBD1 (5 bases). The germline gives CDR1 SGHTA, CDR2 FQGNSA. Between the trimmed V and J ends, which lost 5 bases and 11 bases, there was a span of 15 bases. The CDR3 sequence is 13 residues long. As DNA, the CDR3 is TGTGCCAGCAGCCTCCCGAGGGAGGGGAAACTGTTTTTT. It specifies CASSLPREGKLFF. The entire variable domain, with the rest obtained from reference TRBV7-2 and TRBJ1-4, is as follows: GAGVSQSPSNKVTEKGKDVELRCDPISGHTALYWYRQSLGQGLEFLIYFQGNSAPDKSGLPSDRFSAERTGGSVSTLTIQRTQQEDSAVYLCASSLPREGKLFFGSGTQLSVL.

This clonotype was observed many times. V and J are TRBV4-2 and TRBJ1-3, with 7 bases identical to TRBD1. This CDR3 region has 20 residues. V dropped 2 bases and J dropped 3; count of bases not matched to a gene: 19. From germline, CDR1 is LGHNA and CDR2 YNFKEQ. CDR3 sequence (DNA): TGTGCCAGCAGCCAACACCCCCCTTTGATTGACAGGGAAAGTGGAAACACCATATATTTT. Amino acid sequence: CASSQHPPLIDRESGNTIYF.

The V call is TRBV28, the J call TRBJ1-3; 7 bases are a match to TRBD1. The V gene's germline CDR1 is MDHEN and CDR2 SYDVKM. The J segment lost 3 bases and the V segment lost 5 bases, leaving 7 bases of the junction unmatched. This CDR3 contains 15 residues. This CDR3 is CASSIQTGRGNTIYF. The CDR3 region has the DNA TGTGCCAGCAGTATCCAGACAGGGCGTGGAAACACCATATATTTT. The full variable domain, its missing parts supplied by reference TRBV28 and TRBJ1-3, is DVKVTQSSRYLVKRTGEKVFLECVQDMDHENMFWYRQDPGLGLRLIYFSYDVKMKEKGDIPEGYSVSREKKERFSLILESASTNQTSMYLCASSIQTGRGNTIYFGEGSWLTVV.

In its sample, this clonotype was seen a few times. The chain employs TRBV5-5 and TRBJ1-2, with unresolved D. Germline CDR1 reads SGHKS; CDR2 reads YYEKEE (reference sequence). V lost 4 bases and J 4 bases, leaving 8 bases between the germline ends. The CDR3 extends over 12 amino acids. The CDR3 protein is CASSVGSYGYTF. Written as DNA, the CDR3 is TGTGCCAGCAGCGTCGGAAGCTATGGCTACACCTTC.

The chain has TRBV9 and TRBJ2-4; 7 bases line up with TRBD1. The V gene's germline CDR1 is SGDLS and CDR2 YYNGEE. This CDR3 is built from 18 residues. Losses at the gene ends were 1 base for V and 6 bases for J; bases not matched to a gene: 16. CDR3: CASSVLGTPTGYGNIQYF. The CDR3 nucleotides read TGTGCCAGCAGCGTATTAGGGACCCCGACAGGGTATGGAAACATTCAGTACTTC. Complete variable domain (other parts from reference TRBV9 and TRBJ2-4): DSGVTQTPKHLITATGQRVTLRCSPRSGDLSVYWYQQSLDQGLQFLIQYYNGEERAKGNILERFSAQQFPDLHSELNLSSLELGDSALYFCASSVLGTPTGYGNIQYFGAGTRLSVL.